This section outlines one T cell receptor (beta chain) sequence together with its context. This sample is part of a study of blood T cell repertoires in COVID-19. Study-level background: COVID-19 samples, acute and convalescent, were from the United States, Italy and Spain. T cells, B-cell-depleted T cells, or PBMCs provided the cDNA or gDNA that served as material.

V was pared by 2 bases and J by 0 bases, with 11 bases between. Germline V gene sequence: CDR1 KGHSH, CDR2 LQKENI. This CDR3 has 16 amino acids. In the source study's methods: From reference gene primer amplification, estimates of nucleated cell counts were derived. Only in-frame clones appear in the TCRdb table, and some are missing; sequencing was by immunoSEQ multiplex PCR. That table supplies the V and J calls and clone size; D and trimming were determined from the DNA. The sample has approximately 12,000 clones, about nine tenths seen once. Source material: peripheral blood. This TCR was sampled from a man in his 70s with active COVID-19. This chain joins TRBV18 and TRBJ2-1, with D possibly matching TRBD2 (6 bases). CDR3 amino acids: CASSPLRDHSYNEQFF. The CDR3 DNA reads TGTGCCAGCTCACCATTGCGGGACCACTCCTACAATGAGCAGTTCTTC. Complete variable domain (other parts from reference TRBV18 and TRBJ2-1): NAGVMQNPRHLVRRRGQEARLRCSPMKGHSHVYWYRQLPEEGLKFMVYLQKENIIDESGMPKERFSAEFPKEGPSILRIQQVVRGDSAAYFCASSPLRDHSYNEQFFGPGTRLTVL.